The present TCR beta chain was sequenced within a study of PD-1 blockade in classical Hodgkin lymphoma. Findings and caveats of the study: Baseline TCR diversity was reportedly lower in newly diagnosed patients than in healthy donors. It was reported as lower still in relapsed/refractory patients.

The CDR3 has 15 residues. The germline gives CDR1 SGHTA, CDR2 FQGNSA. Trimming at V came to 6 bases and at J to 1 base, leaving 6 bases not matched to a gene. The table came from immunoSEQ multiplex PCR; TCRdb's copy has only in-frame clones and leaves some out. The sample has more than 90,000 clones, more than 70% seen once. The time point: cycle 4 day 1 (C4D1), after less than seven weeks of nivolumab. Every patient relapsed after autologous stem cell transplantation, and brentuximab vedotin exposure varied. Complete response, partial response or progressive disease constituted the best response categories observed. As for this clone: What it binds is not known.

This receptor was taken from a human donor with classical Hodgkin lymphoma. Sequencing used peripheral blood mononuclear cells (PBMCs), obtained before the fourth cycle of nivolumab. V and J are TRBV7-2 and TRBJ1-5; 7 nucleotides align to TRBD1. CDR3 nucleotide sequence: TGTGCCAGCAGTCCAGGGGGTTTAAGCAATCAGCCCCAGCATTTT. Translated, it gives CASSPGGLSNQPQHF.